Listed below are T cell receptor beta chains from one sample, sequenced in a study of blood T cells in healthy people across ages. TCRdb re-analysed the 5' RACE reads in MiXCR, keeping a single row per CDR3 protein. The sample records about 640,000 distinct CDR3 sequences, approximately 59% being singletons. Material for sequencing was blood. The receptor set was obtained from a man aged 60-69 years in good health. The CDR3 runs from the conserved cysteine through the conserved F or W. The order of the fields is J gene, clone size, D gene, V gene, CDR3 protein, CDR3 DNA. The D gene is left open where the match is weak. Expanded clones get a size class; other rows say once, few or many, or leave the size out.

J gene: TRBJ2-1
clone size: .
D gene: .
V gene: TRBV20-1
CDR3 protein: CSQVGYNEQFF
CDR3 DNA: TGCAGTCAAGTTGGATACAATGAGCAGTTCTTC

J gene: TRBJ2-5
clone size: .
D gene: .
V gene: TRBV20-1
CDR3 protein: CSASVMRGWSVETQYF
CDR3 DNA: TGCAGTGCCTCGGTGATGAGGGGGTGGTCAGTTGAGACCCAGTACTTC

J gene: TRBJ1-1
clone size: many
D gene: .
V gene: TRBV4-2
CDR3 protein: CASSQGGAEVTEAFF
CDR3 DNA: TGTGCCAGCAGCCAAGGCGGGGCAGAGGTCACTGAAGCTTTCTTT

J gene: TRBJ1-2
clone size: .
D gene: .
V gene: TRBV4-1
CDR3 protein: CASSLTGIRYGYTF
CDR3 DNA: TGCGCCAGCAGCTTAACAGGGATTCGCTATGGCTACACCTTC

J gene: TRBJ2-4
clone size: .
D gene: .
V gene: TRBV6-5
CDR3 protein: CASSSPLNIQYF
CDR3 DNA: TGTGCCAGCAGCAGCCCCCTGAACATTCAGTACTTC

J gene: TRBJ1-2
clone size: .
D gene: .
V gene: TRBV25-1
CDR3 protein: CASRKEGANYGYTF
CDR3 DNA: TGTGCCAGCAGGAAGGAGGGGGCTAACTATGGCTACACCTTC

J gene: TRBJ1-2
clone size: .
D gene: .
V gene: TRBV4-2
CDR3 protein: CASSQDPPRRVRRWYGHTF
CDR3 DNA: TGTGCCAGCAGCCAAGATCCTCCCCGAAGGGTTCGAAGGTGGTATGGCCACACCTTC

J gene: TRBJ2-4
clone size: few
D gene: TRBD1
V gene: TRBV5-1
CDR3 protein: CASSLTGENIQYF
CDR3 DNA: TGCGCCAGCAGCTTGACAGGGGAAAACATTCAGTACTTC

J gene: TRBJ2-2
clone size: .
D gene: .
V gene: TRBV27
CDR3 protein: CASKWGTGTGELFF
CDR3 DNA: TGTGCCAGCAAGTGGGGAACGGGAACCGGGGAGCTGTTTTTT

J gene: TRBJ2-5
clone size: few
D gene: .
V gene: TRBV20-1
CDR3 protein: CSARSALADETQYF
CDR3 DNA: TGCAGTGCTAGATCGGCCCTAGCTGATGAGACCCAGTACTTC

J gene: TRBJ2-3
clone size: once
D gene: .
V gene: TRBV20-1
CDR3 protein: CSAPLPHGTDTQYF
CDR3 DNA: TGCAGTGCCCCTCTCCCGCATGGCACAGATACGCAGTATTTT

J gene: TRBJ2-3
clone size: .
D gene: TRBD1
V gene: TRBV29-1
CDR3 protein: CSVVGRGRPIDTQYF
CDR3 DNA: TGCAGCGTTGTTGGCAGGGGGCGGCCTATTGATACGCAGTATTTT

J gene: TRBJ2-7
clone size: .
D gene: TRBD1
V gene: TRBV29-1
CDR3 protein: CSVGQGAGEQYF
CDR3 DNA: TGCAGCGTAGGACAGGGCGCGGGGGAGCAGTACTTC

J gene: TRBJ2-1
clone size: .
D gene: .
V gene: TRBV5-1
CDR3 protein: CASSLVTSNYYNEQFF
CDR3 DNA: TGCGCCAGCAGCTTGGTGACGAGTAACTACTACAATGAGCAGTTCTTC

J gene: TRBJ2-5
clone size: .
D gene: TRBD2
V gene: TRBV3-1
CDR3 protein: CASSPLAGTGETQYF
CDR3 DNA: TGTGCCAGCAGCCCGCTAGCGGGGACGGGAGAGACCCAGTACTTC

J gene: TRBJ2-4
clone size: .
D gene: TRBD1
V gene: TRBV20-1
CDR3 protein: CSATTGGIAKNIQYF
CDR3 DNA: TGCAGTGCAACCACAGGGGGCATAGCCAAAAACATTCAGTACTTC

J gene: TRBJ2-7
clone size: few
D gene: .
V gene: TRBV27
CDR3 protein: CASSSSGTWGYEQYF
CDR3 DNA: TGTGCCAGCAGCTCCTCCGGGACCTGGGGCTACGAGCAGTACTTC

J gene: TRBJ2-3
clone size: .
D gene: .
V gene: TRBV20-1
CDR3 protein: CSAAGDGGTDTQYF
CDR3 DNA: TGCAGTGCGGCCGGGGACGGGGGCACAGATACGCAGTATTTT

J gene: TRBJ2-1
clone size: .
D gene: .
V gene: TRBV20-1
CDR3 protein: CSALAGAGYDEQFF
CDR3 DNA: TGCAGTGCCCTAGCCGGGGCGGGGTATGATGAGCAGTTCTTC

J gene: TRBJ2-2
clone size: .
D gene: TRBD2
V gene: TRBV9
CDR3 protein: CASSVAPSGGLAGELFF
CDR3 DNA: TGTGCCAGCAGCGTAGCACCTAGCGGGGGTTTGGCCGGGGAGCTGTTTTTT

J gene: TRBJ1-2
clone size: .
D gene: TRBD1
V gene: TRBV27
CDR3 protein: CASSGGQGQGYTF
CDR3 DNA: TGTGCCAGCAGTGGTGGACAGGGTCAGGGCTACACCTTC

J gene: TRBJ2-3
clone size: .
D gene: TRBD2
V gene: TRBV29-1
CDR3 protein: CSVTGTSSSPDTQYF
CDR3 DNA: TGCAGCGTAACTGGGACTAGCTCGAGTCCAGATACGCAGTATTTT

J gene: TRBJ1-3
clone size: .
D gene: .
V gene: TRBV5-6
CDR3 protein: CASSLMGYGNTIYF
CDR3 DNA: TGTGCCAGCAGCTTGATGGGATACGGAAACACCATATATTTT

J gene: TRBJ1-5
clone size: .
D gene: .
V gene: TRBV3-1
CDR3 protein: CASSPTVNSNQPQHF
CDR3 DNA: TGTGCCAGCAGCCCGACAGTAAATAGCAATCAGCCCCAGCATTTT

J gene: TRBJ2-7
clone size: few
D gene: TRBD1
V gene: TRBV6-5
CDR3 protein: CASSRGQRISYEQYF
CDR3 DNA: TGTGCCAGCAGCCGGGGACAGAGAATCTCCTACGAGCAGTACTTC

J gene: TRBJ2-1
clone size: few
D gene: .
V gene: TRBV5-6
CDR3 protein: CASSLAPGEQFF
CDR3 DNA: TGTGCCAGCAGCTTGGCCCCCGGTGAGCAGTTCTTC

J gene: TRBJ1-1
clone size: few
D gene: .
V gene: TRBV10-3
CDR3 protein: CAISPQGGDTEAFF
CDR3 DNA: TGTGCCATCAGCCCCCAGGGCGGAGATACTGAAGCTTTCTTT

J gene: TRBJ2-7
clone size: .
D gene: .
V gene: TRBV5-1
CDR3 protein: CASSLDTSPYNEQYF
CDR3 DNA: TGCGCCAGCAGCTTGGATACATCTCCCTACAATGAGCAGTACTTC

J gene: TRBJ2-7
clone size: .
D gene: TRBD1
V gene: TRBV7-9
CDR3 protein: CASSPGQGAGYEQYF
CDR3 DNA: TGTGCCAGCAGCCCGGGACAGGGGGCAGGCTACGAGCAGTACTTC

J gene: TRBJ2-7
clone size: few
D gene: TRBD2
V gene: TRBV6-5
CDR3 protein: CASSYSVGGAYEQYF
CDR3 DNA: TGTGCCAGCAGTTACTCGGTCGGGGGGGCTTACGAGCAGTACTTC